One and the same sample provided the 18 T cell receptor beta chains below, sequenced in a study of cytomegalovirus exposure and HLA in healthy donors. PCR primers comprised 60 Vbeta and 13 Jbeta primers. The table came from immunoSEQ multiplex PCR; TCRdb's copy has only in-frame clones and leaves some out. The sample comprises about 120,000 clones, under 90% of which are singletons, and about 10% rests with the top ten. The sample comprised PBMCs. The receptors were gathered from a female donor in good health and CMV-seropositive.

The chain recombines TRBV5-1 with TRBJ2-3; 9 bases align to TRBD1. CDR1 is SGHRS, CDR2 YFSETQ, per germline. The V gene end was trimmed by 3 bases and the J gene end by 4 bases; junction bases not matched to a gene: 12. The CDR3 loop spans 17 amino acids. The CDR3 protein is CASSWSPGQGSPDTQYF. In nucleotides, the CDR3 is TGCGCCAGCAGCTGGTCTCCGGGACAGGGAAGTCCAGATACGCAGTATTTT.

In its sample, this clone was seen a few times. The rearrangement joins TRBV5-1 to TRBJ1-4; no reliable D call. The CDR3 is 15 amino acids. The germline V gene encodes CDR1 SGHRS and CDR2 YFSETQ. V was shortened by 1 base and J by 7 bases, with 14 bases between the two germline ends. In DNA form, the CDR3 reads TGCGCCAGCAGCTTGTATGGGCCGGCGGGTGAAAAACTGTTTTTT. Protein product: CASSLYGPAGEKLFF.

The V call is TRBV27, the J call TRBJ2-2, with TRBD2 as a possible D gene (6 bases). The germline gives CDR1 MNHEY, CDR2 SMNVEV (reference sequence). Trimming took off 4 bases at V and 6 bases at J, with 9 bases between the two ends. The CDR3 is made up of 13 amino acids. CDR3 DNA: TGTGCCAGCAGTTCCTGGGGGGCCGGGGAGCTGTTTTTT. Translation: CASSSWGAGELFF.

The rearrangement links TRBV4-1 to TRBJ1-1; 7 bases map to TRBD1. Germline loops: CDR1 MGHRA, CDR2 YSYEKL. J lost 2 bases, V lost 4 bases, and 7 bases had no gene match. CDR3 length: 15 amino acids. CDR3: CASSPADRFNTEAFF. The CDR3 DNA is TGCGCCAGCAGCCCCGCGGACAGGTTCAACACTGAAGCTTTCTTT.

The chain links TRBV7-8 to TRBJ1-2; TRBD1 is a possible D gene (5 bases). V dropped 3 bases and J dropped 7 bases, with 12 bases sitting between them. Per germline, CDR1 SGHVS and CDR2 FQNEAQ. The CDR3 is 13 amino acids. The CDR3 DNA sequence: TGTGCCAGCAGCTTGGCGGGGGGGGGTGGCTACACCTTC. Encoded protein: CASSLAGGGGYTF.

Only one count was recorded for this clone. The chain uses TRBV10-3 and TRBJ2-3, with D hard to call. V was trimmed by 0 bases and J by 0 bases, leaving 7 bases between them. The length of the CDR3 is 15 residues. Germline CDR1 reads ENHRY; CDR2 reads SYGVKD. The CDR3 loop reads CAISESTPSTDTQYF. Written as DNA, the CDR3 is TGTGCCATCAGTGAGTCGACTCCGAGCACAGATACGCAGTATTTT.

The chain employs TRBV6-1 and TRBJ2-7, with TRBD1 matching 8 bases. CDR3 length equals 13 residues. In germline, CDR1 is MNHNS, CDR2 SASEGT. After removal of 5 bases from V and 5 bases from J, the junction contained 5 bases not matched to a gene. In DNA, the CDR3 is TGTGCCAGCAGTAGACAGGGGATCGACGAGCAGTACTTC. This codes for CASSRQGIDEQYF.

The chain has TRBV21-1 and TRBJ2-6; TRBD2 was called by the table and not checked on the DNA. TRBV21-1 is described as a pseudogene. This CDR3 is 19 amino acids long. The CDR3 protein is CASSAHPRDSCSGANVLTF. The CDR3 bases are TGTGCCAGCAGCGCCCACCCCCGGGACTCGTGCTCTGGGGCCAACGTCCTGACTTTC.

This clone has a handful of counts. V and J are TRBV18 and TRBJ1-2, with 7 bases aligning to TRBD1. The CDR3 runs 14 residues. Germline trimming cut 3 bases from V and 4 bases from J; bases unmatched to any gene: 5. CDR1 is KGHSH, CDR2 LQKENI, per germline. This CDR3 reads CASSPNRDSYGYTF. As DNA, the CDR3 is TGTGCCAGCTCACCTAACCGGGACAGCTATGGCTACACCTTC.

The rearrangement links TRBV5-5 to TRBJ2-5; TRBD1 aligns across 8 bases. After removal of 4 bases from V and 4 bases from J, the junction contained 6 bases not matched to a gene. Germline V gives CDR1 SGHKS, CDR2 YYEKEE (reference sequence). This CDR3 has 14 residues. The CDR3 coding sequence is TGTGCCAGCAGCCCGGGACAGGTGGTAGAGACCCAGTACTTC. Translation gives CASSPGQVVETQYF.

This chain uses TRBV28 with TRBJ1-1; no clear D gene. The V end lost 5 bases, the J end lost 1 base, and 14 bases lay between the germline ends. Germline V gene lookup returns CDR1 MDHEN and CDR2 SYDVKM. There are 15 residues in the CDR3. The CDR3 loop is CASSLAGSPNTEAFF. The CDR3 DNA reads TGTGCCAGCAGTCTTGCGGGGAGCCCGAACACTGAAGCTTTCTTT.

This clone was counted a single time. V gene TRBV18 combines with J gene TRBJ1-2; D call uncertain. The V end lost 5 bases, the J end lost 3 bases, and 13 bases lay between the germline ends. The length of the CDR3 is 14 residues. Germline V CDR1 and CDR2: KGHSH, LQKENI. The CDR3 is CASSAVGSDYGYTF. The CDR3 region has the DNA TGTGCCAGCTCAGCGGTGGGGAGTGACTATGGCTACACCTTC.

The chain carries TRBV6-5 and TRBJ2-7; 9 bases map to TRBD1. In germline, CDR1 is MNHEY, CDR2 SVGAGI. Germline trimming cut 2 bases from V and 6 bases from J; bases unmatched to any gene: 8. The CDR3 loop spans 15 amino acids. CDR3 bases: TGTGCCAGCAGTTACCCCGGGACAGGGAATCGCGAGCAGTACTTC. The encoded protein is CASSYPGTGNREQYF.

The CDR3 loop is CAWGIQGLSEQYF. Written as DNA, the CDR3 is TGTGCCTGGGGTATACAGGGTCTAAGCGAGCAGTACTTC. The chain recombines TRBV30 with TRBJ2-5; perhaps TRBD1 as D (6 bases). The closer fit of TRBJ2-7 to the DNA end suggests the J call may be wrong. CDR1 and CDR2 (germline): GTSNPN, SVGIG (reference sequence). This CDR3 has 13 amino acids.

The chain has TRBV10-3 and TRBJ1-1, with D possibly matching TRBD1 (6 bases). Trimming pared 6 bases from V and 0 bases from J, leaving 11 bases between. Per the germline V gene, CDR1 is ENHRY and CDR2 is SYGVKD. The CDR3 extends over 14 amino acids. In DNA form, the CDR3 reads TGTGCCATCAGAGCCGGACAGTTGAACACTGAAGCTTTCTTT. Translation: CAIRAGQLNTEAFF.

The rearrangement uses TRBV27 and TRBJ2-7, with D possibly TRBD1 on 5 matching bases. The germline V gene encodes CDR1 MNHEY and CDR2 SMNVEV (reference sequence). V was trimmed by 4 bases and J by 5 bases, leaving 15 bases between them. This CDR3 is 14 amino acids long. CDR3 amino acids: CASSSTGPPNEQYF. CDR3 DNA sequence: TGTGCCAGCAGTTCCACAGGCCCTCCCAACGAGCAGTACTTC.

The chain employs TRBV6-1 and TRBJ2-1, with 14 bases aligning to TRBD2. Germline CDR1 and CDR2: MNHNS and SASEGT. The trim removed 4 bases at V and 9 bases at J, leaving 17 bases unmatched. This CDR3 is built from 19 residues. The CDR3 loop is CASSGRGLAGGAPLREQFF. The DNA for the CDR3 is TGTGCCAGCAGTGGAAGAGGACTAGCGGGGGGAGCCCCTTTACGTGAGCAGTTCTTC.

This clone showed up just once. CDR3 coding DNA: TGTGCCACCAGCAGACAAACTTCCTCCTACGAGCAGTACTTC. It codes for CATSRQTSSYEQYF. The chain combines TRBV15 with TRBJ2-7, with D hard to call. CDR1 and CDR2 (germline): LNHNV, YYDKDF (reference sequence). The germline V and J ends were trimmed by 2 bases and 0 bases, with 8 bases remaining between them. There are 14 residues in the CDR3.